These T cell receptor beta chains were read from a single sample in a study of OX40 agonist ivuxolimab in advanced cancers. Here immunoSEQ multiplex PCR was the method, and the copy in TCRdb shows in-frame clones only, minus some. Of tens of thousands of clones in the sample, about 88% were seen once. The source was CD4+ or CD8+ T cells sorted from blood, collected in a trial of the OX40 agonist ivuxolimab. Receptor source: an adult with an advanced solid tumor such as melanoma, head and neck, liver or kidney cancer. Each CDR3 is given with its conserved first and last residue. D genes are given only for firm matches. Clone size appears in some rows only: once, few, many, or a class for an expanded clone.

j_gene	v_gene	abundance	d_gene	CDR3aa	CDR3nt
TRBJ2-2	TRBV4-3	NA	TRBD1	CASSQEVPGQATGELFF	TGCGCCAGCAGCCAAGAAGTGCCGGGACAGGCCACCGGGGAGCTGTTTTTT
TRBJ2-3	TRBV2	NA	NA	CASSPSTDTQYF	TGTGCCAGCAGTCCCAGCACAGATACGCAGTATTTT
TRBJ2-1	TRBV27	NA	TRBD2	CASSLSLATYNEQFF	TGTGCCAGCAGTTTATCACTAGCGACATACAATGAGCAGTTCTTC
TRBJ1-5	TRBV6-5	NA	NA	CASSYGVNQPQHF	TGTGCCAGCAGTTACGGAGTCAATCAGCCCCAGCATTTT
TRBJ1-5	TRBV7-2	NA	TRBD1	CASSPTGGSNQPQHF	TGTGCCAGCAGCCCTACAGGGGGGAGCAATCAGCCCCAGCATTTT
TRBJ1-1	TRBV28	NA	NA	CASSLFSGENTEAFF	TGTGCCAGCAGTTTATTTTCGGGGGAGAACACTGAAGCTTTCTTT
TRBJ2-3	TRBV5-4	few	NA	CASSATGRSSYTDTQYF	TGTGCCAGCAGCGCGACAGGGAGGTCCTCCTACACAGATACGCAGTATTTT
TRBJ2-1	TRBV5-6	NA	NA	CASITTTGYNNEQFF	TGTGCCAGCATAACCACGACAGGATACAACAATGAGCAGTTCTTC
TRBJ1-1	TRBV19	once	NA	CASSPRDTQSAFF	TGTGCCAGTAGCCCGAGGGATACGCAGTCGGCTTTCTTT
TRBJ2-2	TRBV7-9	NA	TRBD2	CASSLVAGTNTGELFF	TGTGCCAGCAGCTTAGTAGCGGGAACAAACACCGGGGAGCTGTTTTTT
TRBJ2-4	TRBV19	NA	TRBD1	CASSRDRADIQYF	TGTGCCAGTAGTAGAGACAGGGCGGACATTCAGTACTTC
TRBJ2-1	TRBV7-2	NA	TRBD2	CASSLAAGVRYEQFF	TGTGCCAGCAGCTTAGCAGCGGGAGTTCGGTATGAGCAGTTCTTC
TRBJ1-1	TRBV5-4	NA	NA	CASSLPGNTEAFF	TGTGCCAGCAGCTTGCCAGGGAACACTGAAGCTTTCTTT
TRBJ2-7	TRBV12-5	NA	TRBD1	CASGLKTGAQPSYEQYF	TGTGCTAGTGGTTTGAAAACAGGGGCCCAACCTTCCTACGAGCAGTACTTC
TRBJ1-3	TRBV9	NA	NA	CASSTNPVGNTIYF	TGTGCCAGCAGCACCAATCCGGTGGGAAACACCATATATTTT
TRBJ1-6	TRBV11-2	once	NA	CASSLMGWSGSPLHF	TGTGCCAGCAGCTTAATGGGGTGGTCTGGTTCACCCCTCCACTTT
TRBJ2-7	TRBV7-9	few	NA	CASSLVQSYEQYF	TGTGCCAGCAGCTTAGTCCAGTCCTACGAGCAGTACTTC
TRBJ2-2	TRBV11-1	NA	NA	CASSRTAPGNTGELFF	TGTGCCAGCAGCCGGACGGCCCCGGGGAACACCGGGGAGCTGTTTTTT
TRBJ2-1	TRBV9	NA	NA	CASSSPRAGRSYNEQFF	TGTGCCAGCAGCTCACCCCGGGCAGGGAGATCGTACAATGAGCAGTTCTTC
TRBJ2-3	TRBV5-1	NA	NA	CASSLGLGGDTQYF	TGCGCCAGCAGCTTGGGATTAGGTGGAGATACGCAGTATTTT
TRBJ2-1	TRBV9	once	NA	CASSVGGSEAYNEQFF	TGTGCCAGCAGCGTAGGTGGTAGCGAGGCCTACAATGAGCAGTTCTTC
TRBJ2-1	TRBV4-1	NA	TRBD1	CASSQEGTAYNEQFF	TGCGCCAGCAGCCAAGAAGGGACAGCCTACAATGAGCAGTTCTTC
TRBJ2-2	TRBV11-3	NA	NA	CASSSSGVGGELFF	TGTGCCAGCAGCTCCTCGGGGGTTGGCGGGGAGCTGTTTTTT
TRBJ2-1	TRBV4-3	NA	NA	CASSPNEDPSDEQFF	TGCGCCAGCAGCCCTAATGAGGATCCTTCCGATGAGCAGTTCTTC
TRBJ2-5	TRBV7-7	NA	NA	CASSSGLQIGETQYF	TGTGCTAGCAGCTCTGGGTTGCAGATCGGAGAGACCCAGTACTTC
TRBJ1-4	TRBV11-3	NA	TRBD1	CASSHEQGGLFF	TGTGCCAGCAGCCATGAACAGGGGGGACTGTTTTTT
TRBJ2-2	TRBV5-4	few	NA	CASSFGGSGELFF	TGTGCCAGCAGCTTTGGGGGTTCCGGGGAGCTGTTTTTT
TRBJ2-5	TRBV28	NA	NA	CASLRQSQETQYF	TGTGCCAGTTTGCGGCAGTCCCAAGAGACCCAGTACTTC
TRBJ2-2	TRBV5-1	NA	TRBD2	CASSPYLAGAGELFF	TGCGCCAGCAGCCCGTACTTAGCGGGAGCCGGGGAGCTGTTTTTT
TRBJ1-5	TRBV2	NA	NA	CASSELEARNQPQHF	TGTGCCAGCAGTGAATTGGAGGCTCGTAATCAGCCCCAGCATTTT
TRBJ2-1	TRBV27	NA	NA	CASSSLWQTSFYSEQFF	TGTGCCAGCAGTTCCCTGTGGCAGACGAGCTTTTATTCGGAGCAGTTCTTC
TRBJ2-7	TRBV2	NA	TRBD1	CASMKETGGNEQYF	TGTGCCAGCATGAAAGAGACAGGGGGCAACGAGCAGTACTTC
TRBJ2-7	TRBV4-1	once	NA	CASSQVGLEQYF	TGCGCCAGCAGCCAAGTTGGGCTCGAGCAGTACTTC
TRBJ1-3	TRBV28	NA	NA	CASSFGGPFKDTIYF	TGTGCCAGCAGTTTCGGAGGACCCTTCAAGGACACCATATATTTT